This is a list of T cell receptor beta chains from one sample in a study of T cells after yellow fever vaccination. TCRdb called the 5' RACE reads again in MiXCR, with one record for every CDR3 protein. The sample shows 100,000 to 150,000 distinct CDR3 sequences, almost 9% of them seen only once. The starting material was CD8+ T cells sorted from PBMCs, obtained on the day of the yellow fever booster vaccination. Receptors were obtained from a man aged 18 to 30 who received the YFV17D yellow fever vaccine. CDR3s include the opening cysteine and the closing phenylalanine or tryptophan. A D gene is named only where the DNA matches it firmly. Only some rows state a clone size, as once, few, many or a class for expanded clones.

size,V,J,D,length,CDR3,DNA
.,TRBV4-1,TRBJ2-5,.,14,CASSQGVTQETQYF,TGCGCCAGCAGCCAAGGGGTAACTCAGGAGACCCAGTACTTC
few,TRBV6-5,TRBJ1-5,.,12,CASGQGNQPQHF,TGTGCCAGCGGCCAGGGCAATCAGCCCCAGCATTTT
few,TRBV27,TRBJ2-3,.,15,CASSSPLWGTDTQYF,TGTGCCAGCAGCTCCCCTCTTTGGGGGACAGATACGCAGTATTTT
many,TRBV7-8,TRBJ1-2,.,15,CASSLDGGLYRGYTF,TGTGCCAGCAGCCTCGATGGGGGGTTATACCGGGGCTACACCTTC
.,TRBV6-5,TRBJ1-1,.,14,CASSQDQGYTEAFF,TGTGCCAGCAGTCAAGACCAGGGGTATACTGAAGCTTTCTTT
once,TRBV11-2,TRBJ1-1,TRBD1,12,CASSMDRSGAFF,TGTGCCAGCAGCATGGACAGGTCCGGAGCTTTCTTT
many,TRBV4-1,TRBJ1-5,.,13,CASSRQTNQPQHF,TGCGCCAGCAGCCGACAGACTAATCAGCCCCAGCATTTT
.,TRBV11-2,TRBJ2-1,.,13,CASSLLDGNEQFF,TGTGCCAGCAGCCTCCTCGACGGAAATGAGCAGTTCTTC
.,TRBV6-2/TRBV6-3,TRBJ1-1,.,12,CASTDGRPEAFF,TGTGCCAGCACCGATGGGAGGCCTGAAGCTTTCTTT
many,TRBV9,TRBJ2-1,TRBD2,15,CASSARGSSYNEQFF,TGTGCCAGCAGCGCGCGGGGGAGCTCCTACAATGAGCAGTTCTTC
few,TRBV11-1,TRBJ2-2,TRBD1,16,CATTWGQSRDTGELFF,TGTGCCACCACGTGGGGACAGTCCCGTGACACCGGGGAGCTGTTTTTT
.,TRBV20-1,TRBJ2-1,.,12,CSAITGLNEQFF,TGCAGTGCTATAACGGGGCTGAATGAGCAGTTCTTC
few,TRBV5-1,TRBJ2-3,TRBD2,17,CASSPGLAGGSTDTQYF,TGCGCCAGCAGCCCGGGACTAGCGGGGGGGAGCACAGATACGCAGTATTTT
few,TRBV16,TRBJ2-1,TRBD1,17,CASSLGYRGQGLGEQFF,TGTGCCAGCAGCCTGGGTTACCGCGGACAGGGGTTAGGTGAGCAGTTCTTC
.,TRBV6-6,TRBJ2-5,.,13,CASRPWSEETQYF,TGTGCCAGCAGACCCTGGAGCGAAGAGACCCAGTACTTC
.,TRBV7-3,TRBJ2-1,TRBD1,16,CASSSLVGTGNNEQFF,TGTGCCAGCAGCTCTCTAGTAGGGACAGGGAACAATGAGCAGTTCTTC
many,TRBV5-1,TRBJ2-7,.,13,CASSLTGDYEQYF,TGCGCCAGCAGCTTGACAGGCGACTACGAGCAGTACTTC
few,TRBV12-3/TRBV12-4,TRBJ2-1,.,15,CASSFSGSSYNEQFF,TGTGCCAGCAGTTTTAGCGGAAGCTCCTACAATGAGCAGTTCTTC
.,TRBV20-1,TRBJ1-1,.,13,CSARDQRETEAFF,TGCAGTGCTAGGGACCAAAGGGAGACTGAAGCTTTCTTT
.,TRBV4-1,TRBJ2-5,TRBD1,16,CASSQEQTGYQETQYF,TGCGCCAGCAGCCAAGAACAGACAGGGTACCAAGAGACCCAGTACTTC
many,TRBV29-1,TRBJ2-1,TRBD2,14,CSVGGLAGVAEQFF,TGCAGCGTGGGGGGACTAGCGGGAGTCGCTGAGCAGTTCTTC
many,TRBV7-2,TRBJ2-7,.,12,CASSHSSYEQYF,TGTGCCAGTTCGCACTCCTCCTACGAGCAGTACTTC
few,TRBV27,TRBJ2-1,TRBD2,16,CASSLPLGLGDNEQFF,TGTGCCAGCAGTTTACCTCTGGGACTAGGCGACAATGAGCAGTTCTTC
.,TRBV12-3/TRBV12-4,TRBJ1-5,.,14,CANAAGGVNQPQHF,TGTGCCAACGCCGCCGGGGGAGTTAATCAGCCCCAGCATTTT
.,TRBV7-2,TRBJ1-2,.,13,CASSLWPNYGYTF,TGTGCCAGCAGCTTATGGCCTAACTATGGCTACACCTTC
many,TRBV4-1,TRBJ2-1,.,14,CASSPLGGAGEQFF,TGCGCCAGCAGCCCCCTCGGAGGGGCTGGAGAGCAGTTCTTC
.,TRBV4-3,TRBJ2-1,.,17,CASSQGPASRGHNEQFF,TGCGCCAGCAGCCAAGGCCCCGCGTCAAGGGGCCACAATGAGCAGTTCTTC
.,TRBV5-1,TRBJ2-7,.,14,CASSLGLGTYEQYF,TGCGCCAGCAGCTTGGGACTAGGAACCTACGAGCAGTACTTC
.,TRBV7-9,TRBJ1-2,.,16,CASSARGRGFVDGYTF,TGTGCCAGCAGCGCTAGGGGACGGGGTTTTGTTGATGGCTACACCTTC
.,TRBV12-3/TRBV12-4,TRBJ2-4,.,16,CASSLFEALTKDIQYF,TGTGCCAGCAGTTTATTTGAGGCCTTGACCAAAGACATTCAGTACTTC
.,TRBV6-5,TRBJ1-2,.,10,CASSYHGYTF,TGTGCCAGCAGTTACCATGGCTACACCTTC
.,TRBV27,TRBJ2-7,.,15,CASSSSTGTHYEQYF,TGTGCCAGCAGTTCGAGTACCGGGACCCACTACGAGCAGTACTTC
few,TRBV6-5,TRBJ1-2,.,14,CASTNMGLNYGYTF,TGTGCCAGCACCAACATGGGATTGAACTATGGCTACACCTTC
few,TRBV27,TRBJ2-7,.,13,CASSLSVRREQYF,TGTGCCAGCAGTTTATCAGTTAGGAGGGAGCAGTACTTC
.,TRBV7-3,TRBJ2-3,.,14,CASSLMGYTDTQYF,TGTGCCAGCAGCTTAATGGGCTACACAGATACGCAGTATTTT